This T cell receptor (beta chain) was identified in a study of blood T cell repertoires in COVID-19. Study overall: Acute and convalescent COVID-19 samples came from the United States, Italy and Spain.

Under the authors' procedure: Quantification of nucleated cells was approximated via reference gene primer amplification. Clones were read by immunoSEQ multiplex PCR, and TCRdb kept only the in-frame ones, dropping some. D and trimming come from the DNA, and the V and J calls and clone size come from that table. The sample records about 170,000 clones, 70% to 90% being singletons. One Seattle source followed patients from active infection through their disease course. This CDR3 has 12 amino acids. The V gene lost 5 bases and the J gene lost 8 bases, with 12 bases spanning the gap. Germline CDR1 reads LNHDA; CDR2 reads SQIVND (reference sequence).

The sample comprised peripheral blood. This receptor was obtained from a woman of 80 years or more with COVID-19, enrolled during active disease. This chain uses TRBV19 with TRBJ1-2; D unclear. CDR3 sequence (DNA): TGTGCCAGTAGTCCCGGGCCGGGAGGCTACACCTTC. Translated, it gives CASSPGPGGYTF.